This TCR beta chain was sequenced for a study of vaccination and CD4 T cells after COVID-19. On the study more broadly: Vaccination of participants consisted of two doses of either BNT162b2 or mRNA-1273 vaccine. In culture, cells were exposed to overlapping spike peptides from SARS-CoV-2, HCoV-NL63, HCoV-OC43 and HCoV-229E.

Remarks on this clonotype: Its antigen is still unknown.

CDR3 length: 14 residues. Trimming shortened V by 3 bases and J by 3 bases, and 14 bases separated the two germline ends. From germline, CDR1 is DFQATT and CDR2 SNEGSKA (reference sequence). The Oncomine TCR Beta short-read assay sequenced DNA from cultured CD4+ T cells. Someone extracted genomic DNA from cultured CD4+ T cells. One entry per CDR3 protein results from TCRdb running MiXCR on the PCR reads. In the table there are about 10,000 distinct CDR3 sequences, roughly 55% of which are singletons. Specified treatment: approximately 11-day PBMC culture with coronavirus spike peptide pools or control peptides (ViraFEST assay). Wells that each held 2 million or so PBMCs were cultured with around 9.7 IU/ml IL-2 and approximately 9.6 ug/ml peptide pools.

The chain joins TRBV20-1 to TRBJ2-5; no firm D call. The material sequenced was CD4+ T cells from blood, cultured in vitro. The receptor's source is a human donor who had recovered from COVID-19. The CDR3 DNA reads TGCAGTGCTAGTGGGTGGGCAGTAAAAGAGACCCAGTACTTC. Its protein product is CSASGWAVKETQYF.